The rows below give T cell receptor beta chains drawn from one sample of a study of T cell changes during pregnancy in multiple sclerosis. The method was immunoSEQ multiplex PCR; TCRdb's version includes in-frame clones alone and lacks a portion of them. There are around 56,000 clones in the sample; less than 95% occur only once, and just over 2.5% lies in the top ten. Source: CD8+ T cells from peripheral blood mononuclear cells, taken after pregnancy. All receptors derive from a female donor with multiple sclerosis, enrolled in a pregnancy study. CDR3s include the opening cysteine and the closing phenylalanine or tryptophan. A D gene is named only where the DNA matches it firmly. A clone size is listed for some rows: how often the clone was seen (once, few, many), or a class if it is expanded.

V gene	D gene	J gene	clone size	CDR3 DNA	CDR3 protein
TRBV10-2	NA	TRBJ2-1	NA	TGCGCCAGCAGTGAGTCGGGCAGGGCAGCTACCAACAATGAGCAGTTCTTC	CASSESGRAATNNEQFF
TRBV7-2	TRBD2	TRBJ2-7	NA	TGTGCCAGCAGCTCAATAGCGGGGGTCTACGAGCAGTACTTC	CASSSIAGVYEQYF
TRBV4-1	TRBD2	TRBJ2-7	NA	TGCGCCAGCAGCCAAGGAGAAGGACTAGCGGGCGGCGAGCAGTACTTC	CASSQGEGLAGGEQYF
TRBV5-6	TRBD1	TRBJ2-7	NA	TGTGCCAGCAGCCTTGGGACAGGGATGGACTCCTACGAGCAGTACTTC	CASSLGTGMDSYEQYF
TRBV2	NA	TRBJ1-5	NA	TGTGCCAGCAGCACAGGGTTTAGCAATCAGCCCCAGCATTTT	CASSTGFSNQPQHF
TRBV7-3	NA	TRBJ1-1	NA	TGTGCCAGCAGCTTATCCGTTCAGGGAGGCACTGAAGCTTTCTTT	CASSLSVQGGTEAFF
TRBV13	TRBD2	TRBJ2-7	NA	TGTGCCAGCAGCTCTCGGGTTGGACTTAGCGGGGAAGGGGGCTACGAGCAGTACTTC	CASSSRVGLSGEGGYEQYF
TRBV7-9	NA	TRBJ2-2	NA	TGTGCCAGCAGCCCCCCGGTGAGCGGGGAGCTGTTTTTT	CASSPPVSGELFF
TRBV7-8	TRBD1	TRBJ1-5	NA	TGTGCCAGCAGAAGGGACAGGGGGCCTCAGCCCCAGCATTTT	CASRRDRGPQPQHF
TRBV11-2	NA	TRBJ2-2	NA	TGTGCCAGCAGCTTAGGGGTAGCGTCCGGGGAGCTGTTTTTT	CASSLGVASGELFF
TRBV19	NA	TRBJ2-3	once	TGTGCCAGTCAATATTATTCAGCGGGAGATACGCAGTATTTT	CASQYYSAGDTQYF
TRBV18	TRBD2	TRBJ2-1	NA	TGTGCCAGCTCACACCGGGGGGGTGTGGATGAGCAGTTCTTC	CASSHRGGVDEQFF
TRBV28	NA	TRBJ2-2	NA	TGTGCCAGCAGTTTACACGGGAGGAACACCGGGGAGCTGTTTTTT	CASSLHGRNTGELFF
TRBV5-1	TRBD2	TRBJ2-2	NA	TGCGCCAGCAGCTTGGTGCTAGCGGGCTCTTCTCCCACCGGGGAGCTGTTTTTT	CASSLVLAGSSPTGELFF
TRBV6-1	TRBD1	TRBJ1-2	once	TGTGCCAGCAGTAACCGGGACAGGGTCTATGGCTACACCTTC	CASSNRDRVYGYTF
TRBV6-4	TRBD2	TRBJ2-1	NA	TGTGCCAGCAGTGAACGAGCGGGAGGGATCAATGAGCAGTTCTTC	CASSERAGGINEQFF
TRBV7-9	NA	TRBJ1-1	once	TGTGCCAGCAGCTTAGGCAGGGGAAATCGGGGCACTGAAGCTTTCTTT	CASSLGRGNRGTEAFF
TRBV5-8	NA	TRBJ2-1	NA	TGTGCCAGCAGCTTATTAACCGAAAGTCACCAGCGGCATGAGCAGTTCTTC	CASSLLTESHQRHEQFF
TRBV4-1	NA	TRBJ2-1	NA	TGCGCCAGCAGCCAAGACCCCGAGTCGTACTCCTACAATGAGCAGTTCTTC	CASSQDPESYSYNEQFF
TRBV5-1	TRBD1	TRBJ1-1	medium-sized	TGCGCCAGCAGCTTTGGCAGGGGGACTGAAGCTTTCTTT	CASSFGRGTEAFF
TRBV28	TRBD2	TRBJ2-7	NA	TGTGCCAGCAGTCCGGGACTAGCGGGCTCCTACGAGCAGTACTTC	CASSPGLAGSYEQYF
TRBV4-3	TRBD1	TRBJ1-2	NA	TGCGCCAGCAGCCATGCCGGGACAGGGGGTGGCTACACCTTC	CASSHAGTGGGYTF
TRBV13	TRBD1	TRBJ1-1	NA	TGTGCCAGCAGCTTAGGGGACAGGGCCCCGTCTGAAGCTTTCTTT	CASSLGDRAPSEAFF
TRBV5-4	NA	TRBJ2-7	NA	TGTGCCAGCAGCTTCGGCGGCACCTCCTACGAGCAGTACTTC	CASSFGGTSYEQYF
TRBV10-1	TRBD1	TRBJ1-2	NA	TGCGCCAGCATCAGGGGGCTACGAAACTATGGCTACACCTTC	CASIRGLRNYGYTF
TRBV6-5	TRBD1	TRBJ2-1	NA	TGTGCCAGCAGGCCGGGACAGGGGCGCCATGAGCAGTTCTTC	CASRPGQGRHEQFF
TRBV4-1	TRBD2	TRBJ2-7	once	TGCGCCAGCAGCCAAGTCGCGGGGGACGGCTCCTACGAGCAGTACTTC	CASSQVAGDGSYEQYF
TRBV27	TRBD1	TRBJ1-2	NA	TGTGCCAGCAGTTTGGGGGACAGAAACTACTACACCTTC	CASSLGDRNYYTF
TRBV27	NA	TRBJ2-2	NA	TGTGCCAGCAGTTTATTGGGGGGTGCCGGGGAGCTGTTTTTT	CASSLLGGAGELFF
TRBV25-1	NA	TRBJ2-7	NA	TGTGCCAGCAGTGATCACTACGAGCAGTACTTC	CASSDHYEQYF
TRBV7-9	NA	TRBJ2-3	NA	TGTGCCAGCAGCCCTCCGGCGGCGGGACTCACAGATACGCAGTATTTT	CASSPPAAGLTDTQYF
TRBV6-5	TRBD1	TRBJ1-1	NA	TGTGCCAGCAGTCTATACAGGGGCAGGCGAACTGAAGCTTTCTTT	CASSLYRGRRTEAFF